This T cell receptor (beta chain) was recovered during a study of vaccination and CD4 T cells after COVID-19. Background on the study: Between diagnosis and the drawing of post-COVID samples lay a median 101 days (range 35 to 161). Researchers treated cells with overlapping spike peptides taken from SARS-CoV-2, HCoV-NL63, HCoV-OC43 and HCoV-229E.

V shed 4 bases and J shed 5 bases, with 9 bases lying between them. This CDR3 contains 13 residues. The germline CDR1 and CDR2 sequences are GTSNPN and SVGIG (reference sequence). Noted treatment: roughly ten-day PBMC culture with coronavirus spike peptide pools or control peptides (ViraFEST assay). Cultured CD4+ T-cell DNA underwent Oncomine TCR Beta short-read sequencing. TCRdb processed the PCR reads anew with MiXCR; each CDR3 protein has one entry. This table has more than 10,000 distinct CDR3 sequences, under 80% appearing once. This clonotype occurred once. Its antigen is currently unknown. Study-wide results and limits: Median SARS-CoV-2-reactive clonotype numbers went from approximately 21 to 38; this increase was not significant.

The source material was CD4+ T cells from blood, cultured in vitro. This chain uses TRBV30 with TRBJ1-6; the D gene is possibly TRBD1 (5 bases). The TCR sequence derives from a human donor who had recovered from COVID-19. This chain's CDR3 is CAWTQQDNSPLHF. The CDR3, as DNA: TGTGCCTGGACCCAACAGGATAATTCACCCCTCCACTTT.